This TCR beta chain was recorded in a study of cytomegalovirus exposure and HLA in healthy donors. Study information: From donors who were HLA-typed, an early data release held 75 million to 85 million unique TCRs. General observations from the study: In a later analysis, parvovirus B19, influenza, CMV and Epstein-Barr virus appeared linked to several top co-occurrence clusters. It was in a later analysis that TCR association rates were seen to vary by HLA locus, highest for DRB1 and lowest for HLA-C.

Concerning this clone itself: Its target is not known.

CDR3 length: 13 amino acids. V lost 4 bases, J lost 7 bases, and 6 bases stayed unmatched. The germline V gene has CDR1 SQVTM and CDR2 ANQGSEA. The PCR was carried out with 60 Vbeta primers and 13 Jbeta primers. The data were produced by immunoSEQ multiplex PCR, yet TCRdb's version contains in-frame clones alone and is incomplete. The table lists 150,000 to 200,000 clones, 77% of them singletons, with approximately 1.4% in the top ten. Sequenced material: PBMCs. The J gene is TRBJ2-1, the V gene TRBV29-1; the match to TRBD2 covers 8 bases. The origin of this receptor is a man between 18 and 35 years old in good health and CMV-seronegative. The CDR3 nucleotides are TGCAGCGTTGCGGCTAGCGGGCATAATGAGCAGTTCTTC. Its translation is CSVAASGHNEQFF.